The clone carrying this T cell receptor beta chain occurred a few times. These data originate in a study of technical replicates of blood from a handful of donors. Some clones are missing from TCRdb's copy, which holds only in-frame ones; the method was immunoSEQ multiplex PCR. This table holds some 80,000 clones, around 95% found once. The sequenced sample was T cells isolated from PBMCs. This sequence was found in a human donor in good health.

Here the CDR3 reads CASSPGPSLEQYF. DNA of the CDR3: TGTGCCAGCAGCCCTGGGCCCTCCCTCGAGCAGTACTTC. V usage is TRBV7-2 and J usage is TRBJ2-7; D unclear. Germline assignment: CDR1 SGHTA and CDR2 FQGNSA. V dropped 5 bases and J dropped 6 bases, with 14 bases sitting between them. The CDR3 runs 13 residues.